This TCR beta chain was documented in a study of shared clonotypes between healthy human individuals. Naive CD8 isolation took CD45RO-negative cells positively selected for CCR7 and excluded terminally differentiated effector memory CD45RA+ cells. This table comes from immunoSEQ multiplex PCR, and its TCRdb copy is limited to in-frame clones, with some not included. The sample carries hundreds of thousands of clones, 90% to 95% recorded once. Germline V gives CDR1 SEHNR, CDR2 FQNEAQ (reference sequence). The V and J ends lost 3 bases and 0 bases respectively, with 14 bases between them. This CDR3 region has 16 residues.

The clonotype originates from a woman aged 30 to 39 in good health. The sequenced material came from naive CD8+ T cells sorted from blood. This chain links TRBV7-9 with TRBJ1-2; D perhaps matches TRBD1 (6 bases). CDR3 region: CASSFAGTGTNYGYTF. CDR3 DNA: TGTGCCAGCAGCTTCGCCGGAACAGGGACTAACTATGGCTACACCTTC.